This T cell receptor (beta chain) stems from a study of shared clonotypes between healthy human individuals (dated by TCRdb to 2018 to 2020). Broadly, across the study: A couple of women and a few men aged 18 to 49 years were included in the cohort. For each donor, CD4 naive and CD4 memory were each run on three plates, CD8 naive on two plates, and CD8 memory on one plate. To estimate repertoire size and how much clonotype sharing occurs between individuals, the study deeply sequenced the blood TCR repertoires of roughly 5 healthy adults. Different laboratories and diverse techniques were used to prepare libraries and sequence TCR repertoires, to increase sequencing depth and limit assay-specific biases. Per donor, leukapheresis produced somewhere between about 0.94 and 9.5 billion PBMCs.

Results and caveats for the whole study, not just this receptor: Pairwise subsampling led to the expectation that sequencing depth would affect the degree of clonotype sharing among donors. Because the study included only a small number of donors, the genetic and exposure-history diversity represented was limited. Rarefaction of sorted-subset datasets indicated incomplete sequencing despite the large sequencing depth. Sampling was restricted to blood, and TCR repertoires in tissue are likely to differ from TCR repertoires in blood. Compared with non-shared clonotypes, the clonotypes found in all four sorted-subset donors had higher generation probabilities. About 4.5% of naive CD4, around 3.5% of naive CD8, roughly 2.4% of memory CD4, and 0.35% to 0.5% of memory CD8 clonotypes were shared across several donors. Naive subsets generally had larger estimated clonotype richness than memory subsets did.

Healthy HIV-negative adults with no recently reported acute infections or vaccinations were included as donors. All donors were Caucasian adults living in Nashville, Tennessee, USA. CD4+ T cells were enriched by magnetic negative selection, after which naive cells were positively selected on CD45RA and the negative fraction was taken as the memory subset. After blood collection by leukapheresis, PBMCs were isolated using Ficoll-Histopaque density gradient centrifugation and then cryopreserved in the vapor phase of liquid nitrogen. Purity and quantity of every magnetically sorted T cell population were checked by analytical flow cytometry. From each sorted fraction, genomic DNA was isolated and quantified by UV absorbance on a Nanodrop 2000c. Comments on this clone: Its cognate antigen has yet to be identified. No base-level quality is on record; no much larger clone is a single base apart.

Using the deep immunoSEQ assay, TCR CDR3 regions were amplified from genomic DNA by multiplex PCR. Extracted genomic DNA from each cell subset was spread evenly across all wells of several immunoSEQ 96-well plates, with each plate serving as a replicate. For sorted subsets, about 200 ng genomic DNA, equal to about 30,000 T cell genomes, was loaded into each replicate PCR. Purified libraries were measured with a Qubit 3.0 fluorometer, size-checked on a Bioanalyzer 2100, and measured again with the KAPA Library Quantification kit. Every immunoSEQ 96-well plate was sequenced on a dedicated single-read 150-cycle Illumina NextSeq 550 flow cell. The paper's processing steps were these. Because the immunoSEQ output held only junctional sequences and lacked quality scores, the filtering could not match the filtering applied to full-length reads. Sequences were annotated with PyIR, a Python wrapper for IgBLAST v1.9, using IMGT germline references to assign V/J genes and CDR3. Reads were removed for weak V/J assignments (E-value above 1e-6), missing CDR3, stop codons, out-of-frame junctions, or ambiguous translated residues. V3J clonotypes were defined as sequences sharing an identical inferred V gene, J gene, and CDR3 amino acid sequence. The percentage overlap between two repertoires was calculated by dividing the number of shared unique clonotypes by the size of the smaller repertoire. Repertoire richness was assessed with RTK rarefaction, the Chao1 estimator, and Recon v2.1 estimates of unobserved clonotypes. For all TCRbeta clonotypes obtained by the gDNA method from four donors, generation probabilities were computed with OLGA. TCRdb re-hosts the immuneACCESS table, in-frame sequences only. Its copies lack some clones; in the studies checked, an unresolved V gene accounts for under half of them, and the cause for the rest is not known. The DNA was the basis for D and trimming; V, J and clone size are from that table. A total of around 1.1 million clones appear in this sample, approximately 80% of them only once. The top ten clones comprise roughly 0.82% of the sample.

The CDR3 numbers 17 residues from cysteine through phenylalanine. CDR3 DNA only is kept here, 51 bases in frame from base 1. V is clipped by 3 bases and J by 4 bases, and the sequence between their germline boundaries is 19 bases long. CDR1 LNHDA and CDR2 SQIVND were looked up in the germline V gene (reference sequence). The chain is made from TRBV19 and TRBJ1-5, with the D gene not clear enough to name. This TCR came from a man between 18 and 35 years old in good health. Some clones in this sample may be carry-over from other donors' samples. What was sequenced was memory CD4+ T cells from PBMCs. The sample's cell subset or site label is to be understood as: CD45RA-negative fraction. This receptor carries the CDR3 CASSIPPTRNLNQPQHF. The sequence in DNA is TGTGCCAGTAGTATTCCACCGACACGAAACCTTAATCAGCCCCAGCATTTT.